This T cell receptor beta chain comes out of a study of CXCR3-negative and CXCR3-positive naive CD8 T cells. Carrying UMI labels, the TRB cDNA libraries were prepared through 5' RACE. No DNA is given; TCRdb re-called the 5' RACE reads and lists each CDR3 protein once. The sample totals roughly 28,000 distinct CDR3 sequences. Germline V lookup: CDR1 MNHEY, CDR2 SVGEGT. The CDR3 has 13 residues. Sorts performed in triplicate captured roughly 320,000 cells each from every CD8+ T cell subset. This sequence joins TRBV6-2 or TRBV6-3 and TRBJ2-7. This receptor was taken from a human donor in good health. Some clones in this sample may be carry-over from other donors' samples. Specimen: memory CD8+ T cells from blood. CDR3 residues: CASSYVQDYEQYF.